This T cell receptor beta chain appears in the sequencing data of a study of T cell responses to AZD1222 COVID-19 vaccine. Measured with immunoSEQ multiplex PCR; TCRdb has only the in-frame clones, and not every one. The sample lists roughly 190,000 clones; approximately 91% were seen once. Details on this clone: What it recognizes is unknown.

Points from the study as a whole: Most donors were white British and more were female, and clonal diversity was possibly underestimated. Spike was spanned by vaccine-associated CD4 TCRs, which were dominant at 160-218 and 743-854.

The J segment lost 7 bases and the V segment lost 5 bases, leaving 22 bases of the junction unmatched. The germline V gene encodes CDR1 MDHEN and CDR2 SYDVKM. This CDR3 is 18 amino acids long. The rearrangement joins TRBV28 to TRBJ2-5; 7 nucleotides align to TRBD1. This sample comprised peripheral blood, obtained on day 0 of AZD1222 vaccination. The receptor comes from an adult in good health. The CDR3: CASSRGRIRARQGGTQYF. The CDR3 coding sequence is TGTGCCAGCAGTAGGGGGCGGATTAGGGCACGCCAAGGCGGGACCCAGTACTTC.